This T cell receptor (beta chain) came from a study of blood T cell repertoires in COVID-19. About the study: COVID-19 samples from acute and convalescent phases originated in the United States, Italy and Spain. T cells, B-cell-depleted T cells, or PBMCs provided the cDNA or gDNA that served as material.

Original handling: Counts of nucleated cells, estimated from reference gene primer amplification, were obtained. TCRdb's table, derived via immunoSEQ multiplex PCR, lists solely in-frame clones and lacks some. The V and J calls and clone size were taken over from that table, and D and trimming were inferred from the DNA. Here the sample spans around 65,000 clones, roughly 79% being singletons. There are 17 residues in the CDR3. Germline CDR1 and CDR2: MNHEY and SMNVEV (reference sequence). In its sample, this clone was seen a few times. The germline gene is not matched at one end of the junction; a read error may be the cause.

The receptor comes from a man between 60 and 75 years old with acute or convalescent COVID-19. The sample comprised peripheral blood. The chain is built from TRBV27 and TRBJ1-4; no firm D call. The CDR3 protein is CASSLSYLGVTNEKLFF. Here the CDR3 DNA reads TGTGCCAGCAGTCTATCTTACCTCGGGGTTACTAATGAAAAACTGTTTTTT. The full variable domain, with the rest looked up from reference TRBV27 and TRBJ1-4, is EAQVTQNPRYLITVTGKKLTVTCSQNMNHEYMSWYRQDPGLGLRQIYYSMNVEVTDKGDVPEGYKVSRKEKRNFPLILESPSPNQTSLYFCASSLSYLGVTNEKLFFGSGTQLSVL.